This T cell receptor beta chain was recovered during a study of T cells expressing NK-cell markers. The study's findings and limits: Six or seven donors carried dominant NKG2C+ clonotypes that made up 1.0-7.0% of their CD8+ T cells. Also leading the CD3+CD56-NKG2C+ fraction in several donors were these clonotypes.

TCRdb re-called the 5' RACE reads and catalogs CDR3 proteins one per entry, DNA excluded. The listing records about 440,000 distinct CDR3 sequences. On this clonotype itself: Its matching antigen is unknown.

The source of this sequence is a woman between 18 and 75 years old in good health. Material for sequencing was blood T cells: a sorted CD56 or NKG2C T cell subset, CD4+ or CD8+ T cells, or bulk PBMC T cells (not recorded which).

The CDR3 loop reads CASSGGGFDEQFF. The rearrangement links TRBV28 to TRBJ2-1; the TCRdb call, TRBD2, lacks DNA for checking. Germline CDR1 and CDR2: MDHEN and SYDVKM. The CDR3 covers 13 residues.